A selection of T cell receptor beta chains follows, all from one sample in a study of blood T cell repertoires in COVID-19. Libraries were prepared by immunoSEQ multiplex PCR; TCRdb keeps only in-frame clonotypes and omits some of them. The data contain 95,000 to 100,000 clones, approximately 91% of them singletons. The sequenced material came from peripheral blood. These receptors all come from a man in his fifties or sixties with acute or convalescent COVID-19. The CDR3 runs from the conserved cysteine through the conserved F or W. A D gene is named only where the DNA matches it firmly. Clone size is given for some rows only: seen once, a few or many times, or a class if the clone is expanded.

clone_size: -; d_call: -; v_call: TRBV19; cdr3_length: 13; j_call: TRBJ2-4; cdr3_nt: TGTGCCAGTAGTATTACCAGACAAAAGATTCAGTACTTC; cdr3_aa: CASSITRQKIQYF
clone_size: -; d_call: TRBD1; v_call: TRBV10-1; cdr3_length: 15; j_call: TRBJ2-3; cdr3_nt: TGCGCCAGCAGTGAGACAGGGGAAGGAACAGATACGCAGTATTTT; cdr3_aa: CASSETGEGTDTQYF
clone_size: -; d_call: -; v_call: TRBV5-6; cdr3_length: 13; j_call: TRBJ1-5; cdr3_nt: TGTGCCAGCAGCTTGTTCCGGGGGCAGCCCCAGCATTTT; cdr3_aa: CASSLFRGQPQHF
clone_size: -; d_call: -; v_call: TRBV19; cdr3_length: 14; j_call: TRBJ2-7; cdr3_nt: TGTGCCAGTAGTACCCAGGGGTCCCCCTACGAGCAGTACTTC; cdr3_aa: CASSTQGSPYEQYF
clone_size: -; d_call: TRBD1; v_call: TRBV15; cdr3_length: 16; j_call: TRBJ2-6; cdr3_nt: TGTGCCACCAGCAGAGCCGGGCCAGGGGGTCCCAACGTCCTGACTTTC; cdr3_aa: CATSRAGPGGPNVLTF
clone_size: -; d_call: -; v_call: TRBV6-5; cdr3_length: 15; j_call: TRBJ1-2; cdr3_nt: TGTGCCAGCAGCTACGGGACACCCGCTCATTATGGCTACACCTTC; cdr3_aa: CASSYGTPAHYGYTF
clone_size: -; d_call: -; v_call: TRBV9; cdr3_length: 14; j_call: TRBJ1-2; cdr3_nt: TGTGCCAGCAGCGTAGGAGGTGCCACCGTCGGCTACACCTTC; cdr3_aa: CASSVGGATVGYTF
clone_size: -; d_call: TRBD1; v_call: TRBV3-1/TRBV3-2; cdr3_length: 15; j_call: TRBJ2-4; cdr3_nt: TGTGCCAGCAGCCCTCGGACAGGGGGCGCGAACATTCAGTACTTC; cdr3_aa: CASSPRTGGANIQYF
clone_size: -; d_call: -; v_call: TRBV6-4; cdr3_length: 13; j_call: TRBJ2-3; cdr3_nt: TGTGCCAGCAAAGCCGCGGCTGGGGATACGCAGTATTTT; cdr3_aa: CASKAAAGDTQYF
clone_size: -; d_call: TRBD2; v_call: TRBV4-3; cdr3_length: 13; j_call: TRBJ2-7; cdr3_nt: TGCGCCAGCAGCCAGTCAACTAGCGACGAGCAGTACTTC; cdr3_aa: CASSQSTSDEQYF
clone_size: -; d_call: -; v_call: TRBV12-3/TRBV12-4; cdr3_length: 11; j_call: TRBJ1-2; cdr3_nt: TGTGCCAGCGGGCTTTCAGGCGGCTACACCTTC; cdr3_aa: CASGLSGGYTF
clone_size: -; d_call: -; v_call: TRBV19; cdr3_length: 14; j_call: TRBJ2-1; cdr3_nt: TGTGCCAGTAGTATGATAGGGGGCTACAATGAGCAGTTCTTC; cdr3_aa: CASSMIGGYNEQFF
clone_size: once; d_call: TRBD1; v_call: TRBV19; cdr3_length: 15; j_call: TRBJ1-5; cdr3_nt: TGTGCCAGTAGACCCGACAGGGGCAGGAATCAGCCCCAGCATTTT; cdr3_aa: CASRPDRGRNQPQHF
clone_size: few; d_call: TRBD1; v_call: TRBV5-1; cdr3_length: 15; j_call: TRBJ2-5; cdr3_nt: TGCGCCAGCGGCAATCGGACAGGGTCTGGAGAGACCCAGTACTTC; cdr3_aa: CASGNRTGSGETQYF
clone_size: -; d_call: -; v_call: TRBV7-2; cdr3_length: 17; j_call: TRBJ2-1; cdr3_nt: TGTGCCAGCAGCGCAGCCACAACCAGGGCTTCCTACAATGAGCAGTTCTTC; cdr3_aa: CASSAATTRASYNEQFF
clone_size: -; d_call: TRBD2; v_call: TRBV7-8; cdr3_length: 16; j_call: TRBJ2-1; cdr3_nt: TGTGCCAGCAGCTTAAACGGGGGGGCCCCCTACAATGAGCAGTTCTTC; cdr3_aa: CASSLNGGAPYNEQFF
clone_size: -; d_call: -; v_call: TRBV9; cdr3_length: 14; j_call: TRBJ1-1; cdr3_nt: TGTGCCAGCAGCGTAGTGGAGTCCGCCACTGAAGCTTTCTTT; cdr3_aa: CASSVVESATEAFF
clone_size: -; d_call: -; v_call: TRBV5-1; cdr3_length: 14; j_call: TRBJ2-5; cdr3_nt: TGCGCCAGCAGCCCAGGACTGGGCCAAGAGACCCAGTACTTC; cdr3_aa: CASSPGLGQETQYF
clone_size: once; d_call: -; v_call: TRBV11-3; cdr3_length: 20; j_call: TRBJ1-5; cdr3_nt: TGTGCCAGCAGCTTAGAATTGGGAGTGGGGGCGGTTCGCGGTAATCAGCCCCAGCATTTT; cdr3_aa: CASSLELGVGAVRGNQPQHF
clone_size: -; d_call: -; v_call: TRBV6-6; cdr3_length: 13; j_call: TRBJ1-6; cdr3_nt: TGTGCCAGCACGCTTATAGATAATTCACCCCTCCACTTT; cdr3_aa: CASTLIDNSPLHF
clone_size: -; d_call: -; v_call: TRBV27; cdr3_length: 13; j_call: TRBJ1-3; cdr3_nt: TGTGCCAGCGTGTCCTTCTCTGGAAACACCATATATTTT; cdr3_aa: CASVSFSGNTIYF
clone_size: -; d_call: -; v_call: TRBV7-2; cdr3_length: 12; j_call: TRBJ2-1; cdr3_nt: TGTGCCAGCAGCTTGGCAGGGCCAGAGCAGTTCTTC; cdr3_aa: CASSLAGPEQFF
clone_size: -; d_call: -; v_call: TRBV6-6; cdr3_length: 15; j_call: TRBJ2-1; cdr3_nt: TGTGCCAGCAGGGCGTTAGGGAGCTCCTACAATGAGCAGTTCTTC; cdr3_aa: CASRALGSSYNEQFF
clone_size: -; d_call: TRBD1; v_call: TRBV9; cdr3_length: 15; j_call: TRBJ2-1; cdr3_nt: TGTGCCAGCAGCGTAGGCACAGGGGTCAGCAATGAGCAGTTCTTC; cdr3_aa: CASSVGTGVSNEQFF
clone_size: -; d_call: -; v_call: TRBV7-9; cdr3_length: 14; j_call: TRBJ2-1; cdr3_nt: TGTGCCAGCAGCTTCGGGGGGCTCTACAATGAGCAGTTCTTC; cdr3_aa: CASSFGGLYNEQFF
clone_size: -; d_call: TRBD2; v_call: TRBV11-2; cdr3_length: 17; j_call: TRBJ2-3; cdr3_nt: TGTGCCAGCAGCTCGGGACTAGCGGGGGGGCATGGAGATACGCAGTATTTT; cdr3_aa: CASSSGLAGGHGDTQYF
clone_size: -; d_call: TRBD1; v_call: TRBV2; cdr3_length: 16; j_call: TRBJ1-6; cdr3_nt: TGTGCCAGCAGCGGCGGGACAGGGCGACCTGATTCACCCCTCCACTTT; cdr3_aa: CASSGGTGRPDSPLHF
clone_size: -; d_call: -; v_call: TRBV11-2; cdr3_length: 14; j_call: TRBJ1-6; cdr3_nt: TGTGCCAGCAGCGCCAGAACCTATAATTCACCCCTCCACTTT; cdr3_aa: CASSARTYNSPLHF
clone_size: -; d_call: TRBD1; v_call: TRBV7-2; cdr3_length: 17; j_call: TRBJ1-3; cdr3_nt: TGTGCCAGCAGCTTAGCAGCCAGGGGGCAGCGGGGAAACACCATATATTTT; cdr3_aa: CASSLAARGQRGNTIYF
clone_size: -; d_call: TRBD2; v_call: TRBV3-1/TRBV3-2; cdr3_length: 13; j_call: TRBJ2-7; cdr3_nt: TGTGCCAGCAGCCAAGGGGTGACTAGCGAGGGAAACTTC; cdr3_aa: CASSQGVTSEGNF
clone_size: -; d_call: TRBD1; v_call: TRBV6-1; cdr3_length: 17; j_call: TRBJ1-2; cdr3_nt: TGTGCCAGCAGTGAGGACAGGGACTACCCAGCTAACTATGGCTACACCTTC; cdr3_aa: CASSEDRDYPANYGYTF
clone_size: -; d_call: TRBD1; v_call: TRBV4-3; cdr3_length: 16; j_call: TRBJ1-4; cdr3_nt: TGCGCCAGCAGCCAGCCCCCCGGGACAGGGGCTGAAAAACTGTTTTTT; cdr3_aa: CASSQPPGTGAEKLFF
clone_size: -; d_call: TRBD1; v_call: TRBV30; cdr3_length: 14; j_call: TRBJ1-4; cdr3_nt: TGTGCCTGGAACAGGGGGTCGACTAATGAAAAACTGTTTTTT; cdr3_aa: CAWNRGSTNEKLFF
clone_size: -; d_call: TRBD1; v_call: TRBV6-5; cdr3_length: 14; j_call: TRBJ2-3; cdr3_nt: TGTGCCAGCAGTCTACAGGGGAAGACAGATACGCAGTATTTT; cdr3_aa: CASSLQGKTDTQYF
clone_size: -; d_call: TRBD2; v_call: TRBV27; cdr3_length: 16; j_call: TRBJ2-5; cdr3_nt: TGTGCCAGCAGTGTCGCCGGGACTAGAAGTTTGGAGACCCAGTACTTC; cdr3_aa: CASSVAGTRSLETQYF
clone_size: -; d_call: -; v_call: TRBV7-6; cdr3_length: 15; j_call: TRBJ2-3; cdr3_nt: TGTGCCAGCAGCTTAGTTGACAGTAACACAGATACGCAGTATTTT; cdr3_aa: CASSLVDSNTDTQYF
clone_size: -; d_call: -; v_call: TRBV7-8; cdr3_length: 16; j_call: TRBJ1-6; cdr3_nt: TGTGCCAGCAGCCCCACCGGGGGGCGGGGGAATTCACCCCTCCACTTT; cdr3_aa: CASSPTGGRGNSPLHF
clone_size: -; d_call: -; v_call: TRBV2; cdr3_length: 13; j_call: TRBJ2-3; cdr3_nt: TGTGCCAGCTCGAGGGGGGGGACAGATACGCAGTATTTT; cdr3_aa: CASSRGGTDTQYF
clone_size: -; d_call: -; v_call: TRBV11-2; cdr3_length: 14; j_call: TRBJ1-2; cdr3_nt: TGTGCCAGCAGCAGGATGGGGGGGCTAAATGGCTACACCTTC; cdr3_aa: CASSRMGGLNGYTF
clone_size: -; d_call: TRBD1; v_call: TRBV9; cdr3_length: 16; j_call: TRBJ1-6; cdr3_nt: TGTGCCAGCAGCGTTACACAGGGGGGAAGTAATTCACCCCTCCACTTT; cdr3_aa: CASSVTQGGSNSPLHF
clone_size: -; d_call: TRBD1; v_call: TRBV5-4; cdr3_length: 14; j_call: TRBJ2-5; cdr3_nt: TGTGCCAGCAGCCCGCGAGACAGGGGAGAGACCCAGTACTTC; cdr3_aa: CASSPRDRGETQYF